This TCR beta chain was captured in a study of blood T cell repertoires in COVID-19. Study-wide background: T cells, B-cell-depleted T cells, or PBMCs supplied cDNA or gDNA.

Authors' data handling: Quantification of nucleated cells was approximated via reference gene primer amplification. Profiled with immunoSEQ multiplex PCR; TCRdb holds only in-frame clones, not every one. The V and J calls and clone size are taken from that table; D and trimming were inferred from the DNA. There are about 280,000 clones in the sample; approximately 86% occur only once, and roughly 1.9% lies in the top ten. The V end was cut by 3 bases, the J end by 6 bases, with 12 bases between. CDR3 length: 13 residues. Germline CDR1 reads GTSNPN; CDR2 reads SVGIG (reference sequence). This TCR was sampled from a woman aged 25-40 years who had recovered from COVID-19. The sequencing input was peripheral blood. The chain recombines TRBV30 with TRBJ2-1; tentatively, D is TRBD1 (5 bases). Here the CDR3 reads CAWRGIGVNEQFF. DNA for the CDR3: TGTGCCTGGAGAGGAATAGGGGTCAATGAGCAGTTCTTC.